Below, 12 T cell receptor beta chains from the same sample are listed, as sequenced in a study of cytomegalovirus exposure and HLA in healthy donors. PCR employed 60 Vbeta and 13 Jbeta primers. Sequencing was performed with immunoSEQ multiplex PCR; in TCRdb, only in-frame clones are kept and a portion is missing. The sample contains about 130,000 clones, 75% to 85% of which appear only once. The sequencing sample was made of PBMCs. The origin of the receptors is a man aged 40-50 years in good health and CMV-seronegative.

V gene TRBV5-1 combines with J gene TRBJ1-1; D remains ambiguous. Germline assignment: CDR1 SGHRS and CDR2 YFSETQ. The ends were cut back, 2 bases at V and 0 bases at J, with 23 bases in the middle. The CDR3 length is 19 residues. DNA for the CDR3: TGCGCCAGCAGCTTAGGCGCGGGATGGGCAGAGATTATGAACACTGAAGCTTTCTTT. Protein product: CASSLGAGWAEIMNTEAFF.

The chain recombines TRBV28 with TRBJ1-5, with TRBD1 as a possible D gene (5 bases). Germline CDR1 and CDR2: MDHEN and SYDVKM. The V end was cut by 11 bases, the J end by 0 bases, with 14 bases between. The CDR3 has 14 residues. DNA of the CDR3: TGTGCCGGGGCAGCAACTTATAGCAATCAGCCCCAGCATTTT. Residues: CAGAATYSNQPQHF.

This clone was observed once. The chain combines TRBV2 with TRBJ1-2, with D possibly TRBD1 on 5 matching bases. In germline, CDR1 is SNHLY, CDR2 FYNNEI. Trimming left V 7 bases short and J 4 bases short, with 19 bases between. The CDR3 runs to 15 residues. CDR3 residues: CASTSQGHGIYGYTF. For the CDR3, the DNA is TGTGCCAGCACCTCTCAGGGTCATGGGATCTATGGCTACACCTTC.

This chain links TRBV29-1 with TRBJ2-5, with 8 bases fitting TRBD1. CDR3 length: 12 residues. CDR1 and CDR2 (germline): SQVTM, ANQGSEA. J lost 3 bases, V lost 6 bases, and 3 bases had no gene match. The CDR3 region is CSVTTGEETQYF. CDR3 sequence (DNA): TGCAGCGTGACGACAGGGGAAGAGACCCAGTACTTC.

This chain uses TRBV6-5 with TRBJ1-1; D may be TRBD1 (6 bases). V was clipped by 2 bases and J by 5 bases, with 15 bases between them. The CDR3 extends over 15 amino acids. The V gene's germline CDR1 is MNHEY and CDR2 SVGAGI. DNA of the CDR3: TGTGCCAGCAGTTACACACACAGGGTTTGGACTGAAGCTTTCTTT. Encoded protein: CASSYTHRVWTEAFF.

The chain is built from TRBV10-2 and TRBJ1-1, with 9 bases matching TRBD1. CDR1 is WSHSY, CDR2 SAAADI, per germline. V shed 6 bases, J shed 1 base, and the junction held 9 bases outside the gene matches. This CDR3 spans 16 amino acids. CDR3 nucleotide sequence: TGCGCCAGCAGCCGACAGGGGGAATTAAGGAACACTGAAGCTTTCTTT. Translating it yields CASSRQGELRNTEAFF.

In regard to this clone: Other DNA variants within this sample encode the same CDR3. The V gene is TRBV5-1, the J gene TRBJ2-3, with D possibly TRBD1 on 5 matching bases. V lost 0 bases, J lost 0 bases, and 5 bases lay in between. Germline assignment: CDR1 SGHRS and CDR2 YFSETQ. The CDR3 totals 14 residues. The CDR3 bases are TGCGCCAGCAGCTTGGGACAGAGCACAGATACGCAGTATTTT. Its translation is CASSLGQSTDTQYF.

V gene TRBV5-6 combines with J gene TRBJ2-3; 7 bases agree with TRBD1. V was clipped by 4 bases and J by 4 bases; unmatched bases: 6. The CDR3 is 14 residues long. Germline CDR1 SGHDT, CDR2 YYEEEE. CDR3 amino acids: CASSRDRGADTQYF. CDR3 in DNA: TGTGCCAGCAGCCGGGACAGAGGTGCAGATACGCAGTATTTT.

V and J are TRBV5-4 and TRBJ1-1, with 8 bases matching TRBD1. This CDR3 region has 14 residues. Trimming took 4 bases from V and 5 from J; bases not matched to a gene: 7. CDR1 and CDR2 (germline): SGHNT, YYREEE (reference sequence). The CDR3 nucleotides read TGTGCCAGCAGCGTGGACAGGGAGGGAACTGAAGCTTTCTTT. Protein sequence: CASSVDREGTEAFF.

In DNA, the CDR3 is TGTGCCAGCACCGGGGGACGGGATACGCAGTATTTT. It yields the protein CASTGGRDTQYF. The chain links TRBV2 to TRBJ2-3, with D possibly being TRBD2 (6 bases). From germline, CDR1 is SNHLY and CDR2 FYNNEI. The CDR3 is 12 residues long. V was cut by 7 bases and J by 6 bases, with 11 bases left in between.

J is TRBJ2-2 and V is TRBV6-5; possible D gene TRBD1, 6 bases. Trimming cost V 8 bases and J 1 base, with 11 bases left between them. Germline CDR1 reads MNHEY; CDR2 reads SVGAGI. The CDR3 is 14 residues long. The CDR3 sequence: CASLNRVNTGELFF. The CDR3 DNA sequence: TGTGCCAGCCTTAACAGGGTGAACACCGGGGAGCTGTTTTTT.

The rearrangement joins TRBV7-6 to TRBJ2-1; D is possibly TRBD2 (5 bases). Per germline, CDR1 SGHVS and CDR2 FNYEAQ. The CDR3 spans 12 residues. The V and J ends lost 1 base and 7 bases respectively, with 5 bases between them. The DNA for the CDR3 is TGTGCCAGCAGCTTAGGGGAGAATGAGCAGTTCTTC. Amino acid sequence: CASSLGENEQFF.